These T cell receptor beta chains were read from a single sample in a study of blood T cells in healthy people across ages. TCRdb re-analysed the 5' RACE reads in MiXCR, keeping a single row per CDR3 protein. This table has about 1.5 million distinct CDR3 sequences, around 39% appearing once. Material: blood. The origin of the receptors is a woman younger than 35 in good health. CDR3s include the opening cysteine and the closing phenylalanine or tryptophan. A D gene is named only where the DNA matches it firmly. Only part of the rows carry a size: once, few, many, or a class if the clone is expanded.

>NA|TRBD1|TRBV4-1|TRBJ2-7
TGCGCCAGCAGCCAAGTTACAGGGGGCGACTACGAGCAGTACTTC
CASSQVTGGDYEQYF
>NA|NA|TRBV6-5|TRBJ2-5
TGTGCCAGCACCGGAAGCCAACAGGCGGTAAAGACCCAGTACTTC
CASTGSQQAVKTQYF
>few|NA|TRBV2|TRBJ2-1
TGTGCCAGCAGTGGGGGCTCAGGGGTAAATCCCTACAATGAGCAGTTCTTC
CASSGGSGVNPYNEQFF
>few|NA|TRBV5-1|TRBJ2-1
TGCGCCAGCAGCAGTTTGGTGGGGGGGCCTCATGAGCAGTTCTTC
CASSSLVGGPHEQFF
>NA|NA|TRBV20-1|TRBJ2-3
TGCAGTGCTGGTGGGCCTGCCCAGGTGGGAGATACGCAGTATTTT
CSAGGPAQVGDTQYF
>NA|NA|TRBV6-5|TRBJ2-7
TGTGCCAGCAGTTACTCTAGAAGATACGAGCAGTACTTC
CASSYSRRYEQYF
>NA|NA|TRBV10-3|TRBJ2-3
TGTGCCATCAGGGCGGGGTCAGGGACAGATACGCAGTATTTT
CAIRAGSGTDTQYF
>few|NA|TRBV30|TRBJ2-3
TGTGCCTGGAGTCGTGCTAGCCCAGATACGCAGTATTTT
CAWSRASPDTQYF
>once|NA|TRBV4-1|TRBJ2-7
TGCGTCAGCAGCCAACCCGGGACGATCTACGAGCAGTACTTC
CVSSQPGTIYEQYF
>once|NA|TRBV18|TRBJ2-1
TGTGCCAGCTCACCAGACAGGAAGTCCTACAATGAGCAGTTCTTC
CASSPDRKSYNEQFF
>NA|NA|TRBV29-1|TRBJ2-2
TGCAGCGTTGGGGCTAGCTGGAACACCGGGGAGCTGTTTTTT
CSVGASWNTGELFF
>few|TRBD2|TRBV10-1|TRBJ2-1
TGCGCCAGCAGTGACGGGACTAGCGGCCTAAGTTACAATGAGCAGTTCTTC
CASSDGTSGLSYNEQFF
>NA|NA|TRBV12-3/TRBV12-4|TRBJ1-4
TGTGCCAGCAGTTTAGGTTGGGGCCGTGGTGAAAAACTGTTTTTT
CASSLGWGRGEKLFF
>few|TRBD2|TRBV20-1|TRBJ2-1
TGCAGTGCTAGGGCTAGCGGGGGCTCCTACAATGAGCAGTTCTTC
CSARASGGSYNEQFF
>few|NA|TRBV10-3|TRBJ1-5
TGTGCCAGCGAGGCGGGGGGCGGTCAGCCCCAGCATTTT
CASEAGGGQPQHF
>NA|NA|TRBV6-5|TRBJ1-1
TGTGCCAGCAATCCCGACAGCTGGTCCCCTGAAGCTTTCTTT
CASNPDSWSPEAFF
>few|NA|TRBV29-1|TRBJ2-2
TGCAGCGTCCCGGGCGCGGGGAACACCGGGGAGCTGTTTTTT
CSVPGAGNTGELFF
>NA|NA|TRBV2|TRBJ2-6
TGTGCCAGCAGTGCCTTTGGGGCCCCGAAACAGGGTGGGGCCAACGTCCTGACTTTC
CASSAFGAPKQGGANVLTF
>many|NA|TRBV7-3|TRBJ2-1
TGTGCCAGCAGCCCACAGGGGGGGAATGAGCAGTTCTTC
CASSPQGGNEQFF
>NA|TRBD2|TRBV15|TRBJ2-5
TGTGCCACCAGCTACAGCGGGGGGCAAGAGACCCAGTACTTC
CATSYSGGQETQYF
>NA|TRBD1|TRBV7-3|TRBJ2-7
TGTGCCAGCGGCTTAGGGACAGGGTACTACGAGCAGTACTTC
CASGLGTGYYEQYF
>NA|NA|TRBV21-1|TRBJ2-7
TGTGCCAGCAGCAAAAAGGGGCCGGAAGAGCAGTACTTC
CASSKKGPEEQYF
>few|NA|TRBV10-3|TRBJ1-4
TGTGCCATCAGGGGGGGCGATGAAAAACTGTTTTTT
CAIRGGDEKLFF
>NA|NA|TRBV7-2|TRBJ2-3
TGTGCCAGCAGCTTGTACGGGCAGGGAATAGATACGCAGTATTTT
CASSLYGQGIDTQYF
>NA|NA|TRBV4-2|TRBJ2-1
TGTGCCAGCAGCAGAGGGCCCCGCGGACCCTACAATGAGCAGTTCTTC
CASSRGPRGPYNEQFF
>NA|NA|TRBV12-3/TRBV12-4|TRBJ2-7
TGTGCCAGCAGTCCGGCGGGACCAAGCTCCTACGAGCAGTACTTC
CASSPAGPSSYEQYF
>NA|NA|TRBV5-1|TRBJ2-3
TGCGCCAGAAGCGTACAACTGATGGCGGGCGGGGATAACACAGATACGCAGTATTTT
CARSVQLMAGGDNTDTQYF
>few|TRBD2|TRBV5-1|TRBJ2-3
TGCGCCAGCAGCAAAGCGGGAGGGGCAGATACGCAGTATTTT
CASSKAGGADTQYF
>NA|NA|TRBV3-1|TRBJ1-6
TGTGCCAGCACCCTGACAGGTACCTTCTATAATTCACCCCTCCACTTT
CASTLTGTFYNSPLHF
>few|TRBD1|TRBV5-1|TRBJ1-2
TGCGCCAGCAGCTTGGGGGGACAGCAGAACTATGGCTACACCTTC
CASSLGGQQNYGYTF
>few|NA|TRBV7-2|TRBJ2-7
TGTGCCAGCAGCCCCTGGACTACCTACAATGAGCAGTACTTC
CASSPWTTYNEQYF
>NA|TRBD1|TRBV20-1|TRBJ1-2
TGCAGTGCCCCGGAAGGGGGCGCCTATGGCTACACCTTC
CSAPEGGAYGYTF
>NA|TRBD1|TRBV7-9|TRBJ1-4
TGTGCCAGCAGCTCAAAGCCGGGACAGGGAGTTGAAAAACTGTTTTTT
CASSSKPGQGVEKLFF
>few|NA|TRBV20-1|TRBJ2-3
TGCAGTGGGGCGGTTATGGCCCCTAGCACAGATACGCAGTATTTT
CSGAVMAPSTDTQYF
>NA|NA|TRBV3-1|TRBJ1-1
TGTGCCAGCAGCCAAGCCTTTCAATCAGGGATTGAAAACACTGAAGCTTTCTTT
CASSQAFQSGIENTEAFF
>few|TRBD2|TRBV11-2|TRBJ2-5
TGTGCCAGCAGCTTAGCGGGTAGCGGGAGTAAAGAGACCCAGTACTTC
CASSLAGSGSKETQYF
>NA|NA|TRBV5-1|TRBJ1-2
TGCGCCAGTAGTTCTTCTCAGGACAGCCGAAACTATGGCTACACCTTC
CASSSSQDSRNYGYTF
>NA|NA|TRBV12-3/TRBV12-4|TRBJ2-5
TGTGCCAGCACCTCCTCCCAAGTCGTGGGTCCAGAGACCCAGTACTTC
CASTSSQVVGPETQYF
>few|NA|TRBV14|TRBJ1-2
TGTGCCAGCAGCCAAGGAGGTTTGGATGGCTACACCTTC
CASSQGGLDGYTF